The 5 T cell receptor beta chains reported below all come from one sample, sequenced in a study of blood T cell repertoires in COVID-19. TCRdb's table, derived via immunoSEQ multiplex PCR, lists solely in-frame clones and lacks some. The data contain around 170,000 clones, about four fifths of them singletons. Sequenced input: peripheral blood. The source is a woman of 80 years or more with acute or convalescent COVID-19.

The DNA for the CDR3 is TGTGCCAGCTCAGGTACTAGCGGGAGGGGTTACGAGCAGTACTTC. It encodes CASSGTSGRGYEQYF. The rearrangement links TRBV18 to TRBJ2-7; TRBD2 aligns across 13 bases. V trimming: 5 bases; J trimming: 4 bases; junction bases outside the gene matches: 5. Per germline, CDR1 KGHSH and CDR2 LQKENI. This CDR3 is 15 amino acids long. The whole variable domain, remainder taken from reference TRBV18 and TRBJ2-7, is NAGVMQNPRHLVRRRGQEARLRCSPMKGHSHVYWYRQLPEEGLKFMVYLQKENIIDESGMPKERFSAEFPKEGPSILRIQQVVRGDSAAYFCASSGTSGRGYEQYFGPGTRLTVT.

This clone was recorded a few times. CDR3 residues: CASSQADRERVGGQPQHF. The CDR3 bases are TGTGCCAGCAGCCAAGCCGACAGAGAGCGCGTGGGGGGTCAGCCCCAGCATTTT. This chain connects TRBV14 to TRBJ1-5; D perhaps matches TRBD1 (5 bases). Trimming cost V 1 base and J 6 bases, with 22 bases left between them. Per germline, CDR1 SGHDN and CDR2 FVKESK. The CDR3 loop spans 18 amino acids.

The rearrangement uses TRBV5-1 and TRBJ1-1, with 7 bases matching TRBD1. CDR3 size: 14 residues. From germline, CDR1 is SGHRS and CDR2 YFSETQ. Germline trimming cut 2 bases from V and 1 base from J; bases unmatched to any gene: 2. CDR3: CASSFQGGNTEAFF. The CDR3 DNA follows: TGCGCCAGCAGCTTCCAGGGGGGGAACACTGAAGCTTTCTTT.

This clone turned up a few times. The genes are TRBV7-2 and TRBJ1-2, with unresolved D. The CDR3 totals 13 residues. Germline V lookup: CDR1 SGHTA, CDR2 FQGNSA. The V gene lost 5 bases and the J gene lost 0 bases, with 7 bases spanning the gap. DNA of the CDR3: TGTGCCAGCAGCAGTGAGTCTAACTATGGCTACACCTTC. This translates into CASSSESNYGYTF.

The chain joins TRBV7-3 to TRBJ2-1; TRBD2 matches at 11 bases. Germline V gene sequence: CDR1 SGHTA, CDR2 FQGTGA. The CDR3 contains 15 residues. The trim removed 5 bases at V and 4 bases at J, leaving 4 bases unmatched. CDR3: CASSATSGSYNEQFF. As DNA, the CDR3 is TGTGCCAGCAGCGCAACTAGCGGGAGTTACAATGAGCAGTTCTTC. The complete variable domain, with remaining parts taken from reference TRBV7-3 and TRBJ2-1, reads GAGVSQTPSNKVTEKGKYVELRCDPISGHTALYWYRQSLGQGPEFLIYFQGTGAADDSGLPNDRFFAVRPEGSVSTLKIQRTERGDSAVYLCASSATSGSYNEQFFGPGTRLTVL.